This T cell receptor beta chain is drawn from a study of spatial heterogeneity in lung cancer (dated by TCRdb to 2018 to 2020). A note on the overall study: More beta-chain than alpha-chain transcripts were consistently detected, likely reflecting higher beta-chain transcript abundance. In the raw uncorrected reads, each unique combination of TCR and UMI appeared on average more than ten times. The study quantitatively compared TCR alpha and beta repertoires across multiple tumor regions, matched nontumor lung and blood in non-small cell lung cancer. TCR repertoire features were related to nonsynonymous mutation counts determined by whole-exome sequencing of tumor tissue. Both alpha and beta chains were TCR-sequenced in samples taken at surgery, namely 220 tumor regions, more than 62 matched nontumor lung samples and 50 to 60 PBMC samples.

General conclusions and limits of the study: Additional single-cell paired TCR alpha and beta sequencing was considered necessary to confirm, at a functional level, the hypothesis that regional TCRs recognize regional mutations. Ubiquitous expanded tumor TCRs showed up in blood more often at tumor resection than at routine follow-up.

The CDR3 sequence holds 15 residues, the cysteine and phenylalanine included. Only the CDR3 DNA stays, 45 bases, in frame from base 1. V loses 6 bases, J loses 1 base, and the germline ends lie 12 bases apart. Based on the germline V gene, the CDR1 and CDR2 sequences are MNHEY and SVGEGT. At least ten counts were recorded for this clonotype. There is no known antigen for this receptor. No per-base quality is available; no much larger clone lies one base away. The time point label, as the study defines it: sample taken at primary tumor resection. The donors were some 70 patients from the lung TRACERx cohort who had early-stage, untreated non-small cell lung cancer. TCR sequencing used whole RNA extracted from tumor and nontumor lung tissue, or from cryopreserved PBMC samples, without cell sorting. A patient was chosen for TCR sequencing only when enough RNA was available from at least two tumor regions.

Preparation of the library involved 5' RACE. The sample was run on a NextSeq 500. In the TCR library protocol, a unique molecular identifier was attached to each TCR cDNA molecule so that PCR and sequencing errors could be corrected. The published analysis was carried out like this. TCR identification, UMI-based error correction and CDR3 extraction were performed with Decombinator tools. Expanded TCRs were defined as those above a frequency of 2 per 1,000, corresponding to the top 1% of the tumor frequency distribution. Renyi diversity was computed with the R vegan package after each repertoire had been subsampled 100 times to 5,000 TCRs. CDR3 similarity networks were built from amino acid triplet string-kernel similarity, connecting CDR3s with pairwise similarity above 0.82. TCRdb ran its own pipeline on the public reads, namely fastp trimming at Q25 and MiXCR clone calling, and kept in-frame beta chains. Merged by CDR3 protein, the rows form single entries marked with the most common genes and DNA. These V and J calls rely on TCRdb rather than the paper's analysis. Recorded for this sample are around 92,000 distinct CDR3 sequences; 10% to 15% of them occurred a single time. Approximately 39% of the sample lies in the top ten.

The receptor was isolated from a male donor with early-stage non-small cell lung cancer. This chain joins TRBV6-2 or TRBV6-3 to TRBJ2-2; the D gene is possibly TRBD1, with 5 bases matching. Sequenced here: PBMCs, sampled at surgery. The DNA sequence is as follows: TGTGCCAGCAGCGAAACAGGAATGAACACCGGGGAGCTGTTTTTT. This is translated as CASSETGMNTGELFF.